This T cell receptor beta chain is drawn from a study of blood T cell repertoires in COVID-19. The overall study: Acute-phase and convalescent COVID-19 samples originated in the United States, Italy and Spain. T cells, B-cell-depleted T cells, or PBMCs provided the cDNA or gDNA that served as material.

Original processing methods: Estimation of nucleated cell counts was performed using reference gene primer amplification. This table comes from immunoSEQ multiplex PCR, and its TCRdb copy is limited to in-frame clones, with some not included. V and J calls and clone size are given by that table; D and trimming were obtained from the DNA. The sample lists tens of thousands of clones, over 75% seen once, with about 11% in the top ten. V lost 8 bases to trimming and J lost 7 bases; unmatched junction nucleotides: 8. The CDR3 runs to 13 residues. Germline CDR1 and CDR2: LNHNV and YYDKDF (reference sequence).

This clonotype was sampled from a man aged 65 to 85 with active or convalescent COVID-19. The sample comprised peripheral blood. The rearrangement uses TRBV15 and TRBJ2-1, with 7 bases aligning to TRBD2. The CDR3 DNA sequence: TGTGCCACCGGGAGGGCCGAGAATAATGAGCAGTTCTTC. It is translated as CATGRAENNEQFF. The entire variable domain, with the rest obtained from reference TRBV15 and TRBJ2-1, is as follows: DAMVIQNPRYQVTQFGKPVTLSCSQTLNHNVMYWYQQKSSQAPKLLFHYYDKDFNNEADTPDNFQSRRPNTSFCFLDIRSPGLGDTAMYLCATGRAENNEQFFGPGTRLTVL.